Listed here are 10 T cell receptor beta chains from one sample, sequenced in a study of blood T cell repertoires in COVID-19. Clones were sequenced by immunoSEQ multiplex PCR, and TCRdb holds only the in-frame ones, with some missing. The sample holds roughly 230,000 clones, roughly 81% seen once. Sequencing was performed on peripheral blood. The receptors come from a man aged 45 to 65 with acute or convalescent COVID-19.

V and J are TRBV4-1 and TRBJ2-7, with TRBD1 identical over 8 bases. J gave up 3 bases and V 3 bases, and 7 bases lay outside the gene matches. This CDR3 comprises 15 residues. Germline CDR1 reads MGHRA; CDR2 reads YSYEKL. Here the CDR3 reads CASSQGQVGLYEQYF. In DNA, the CDR3 is TGCGCCAGCAGCCAGGGACAGGTGGGGCTCTACGAGCAGTACTTC.

The J gene is TRBJ1-4, the V gene TRBV3-1 (or the pseudogene TRBV3-2); D may be TRBD1 (6 bases). V lost 4 bases and J 7 bases, leaving 16 bases between the germline ends. CDR1 and CDR2 from the germline V gene are LGHDT and YNNKEL (reference sequence). The CDR3 totals 15 residues. The CDR3 protein is CASSLEDSLSEKLFF. The CDR3 DNA reads TGTGCCAGCAGCCTGGAGGACAGCCTATCTGAAAAACTGTTTTTT.

This chain links TRBV12-3 or TRBV12-4 with TRBJ2-1; perhaps TRBD2 as D (5 bases). The CDR3 totals 13 residues. V lost 5 bases and J lost 8, with 13 bases in between. CDR3 amino acids: CASSRVARDEQFF. In DNA form, the CDR3 reads TGTGCCAGCAGTCGGGTGGCGCGGGATGAGCAGTTCTTC.

The chain is built from TRBV27 and TRBJ2-7; 11 bases agree with TRBD2. V lost 5 bases, J lost 9 bases, and 12 bases stayed unmatched. The CDR3 spans 15 residues. Germline CDR1 reads MNHEY; CDR2 reads SMNVEV (reference sequence). CDR3 residues: CASSIQTSGAAAQYF. The CDR3 nucleotides read TGTGCCAGCAGTATCCAGACTAGCGGGGCAGCGGCGCAGTACTTC.

The chain carries TRBV6-6 and TRBJ2-1; D call uncertain. The CDR3 is 14 amino acids. CDR1 MNHNY and CDR2 SVGAGI come from the germline V gene (reference sequence). Trimming removed 7 bases at V and 0 bases at J, with 10 bases between. This chain's CDR3 is CASNLLSSYNEQFF. The CDR3 DNA follows: TGTGCCAGCAATCTACTTAGCTCCTACAATGAGCAGTTCTTC.

This chain links TRBV29-1 with TRBJ2-2; TRBD1 matches 7 bases. This CDR3 region has 17 residues. J lost 0 bases, V lost 4 bases, and 11 bases had no gene match. Germline V gives CDR1 SQVTM, CDR2 ANQGSEA. CDR3 protein: CSVAAGPGQTNTGELFF. As DNA, the CDR3 is TGCAGCGTTGCGGCTGGCCCGGGACAGACGAACACCGGGGAGCTGTTTTTT.

This chain joins TRBV11-3 and TRBJ2-7; 7 positions match TRBD1. CDR3 length equals 15 residues. CDR1 and CDR2 (germline): SGHNT, YENEEA. V dropped 5 bases and J dropped 2; count of bases not matched to a gene: 9. CDR3: CASSPMGTGAYEQYF. CDR3 DNA sequence: TGTGCCAGCAGCCCAATGGGTACAGGGGCCTACGAGCAGTACTTC.

The chain carries TRBV7-9 and TRBJ2-7; 7 bases map to TRBD1. Trimming at V came to 5 bases and at J to 0 bases, leaving 4 bases not matched to a gene. Looked up from germline, CDR1 is SEHNR and CDR2 is FQNEAQ (reference sequence). This CDR3 is built from 14 residues. In DNA, the CDR3 is TGTGCCAGCAGCCCGGACAGGAGCTCCTACGAGCAGTACTTC. Amino acids: CASSPDRSSYEQYF.

The CDR3 DNA sequence: TGTGCCAGCAGCCCAACTCCTAATCAGCCCCAGCATTTT. Its protein product is CASSPTPNQPQHF. The chain recombines TRBV3-1 (or the pseudogene TRBV3-2) with TRBJ1-5, with no clear D. Germline V gene sequence: CDR1 LGHDT, CDR2 YNNKEL (reference sequence). V was pared by 4 bases and J by 4 bases, with 8 bases between. There are 13 residues in the CDR3.

The chain is built from TRBV24-1 and TRBJ2-5; no clear D. The ends were cut back, 2 bases at V and 5 bases at J, with 23 bases in the middle. Germline CDR1 reads KGHDR; CDR2 reads SFDVKD. There are 18 residues in the CDR3. DNA for the CDR3: TGTGCCACCAGTGATTCAAGGAACAGTATCCTCCCTCGGGAGACCCAGTACTTC. Translation: CATSDSRNSILPRETQYF.